Listed below are T cell receptor beta chains from one sample, sequenced in a study of blood T cells in healthy people across ages. From the 5' RACE reads, TCRdb called clonotypes with MiXCR, one entry per CDR3 protein. The sample has hundreds of thousands of distinct CDR3 sequences; approximately 25% are singletons. The sample also formed part of further work on T cells of mothers and their children.

The sample was blood. The receptors shown here come from a boy aged 10-17 years in good health. The CDR3 runs from the conserved cysteine through the conserved F or W. D genes are given only for firm matches. Size values are once, few and many counts, or a class for expanded clones, and some rows have none.

TRBV27	-	TRBJ1-1	-	CASSLMGANTETFF	TGTGCCAGCAGTTTAATGGGGGCCAACACTGAAACTTTCTTT
TRBV7-9	-	TRBJ1-2	-	CASLSTATHYGYTF	TGTGCCAGCTTAAGCACAGCTACCCACTATGGCTACACCTTC
TRBV24-1	-	TRBJ2-1	-	CATSDPGSYNEQFF	TGTGCCACCAGTGATCCGGGGTCCTACAATGAGCAGTTCTTC
TRBV20-1	-	TRBJ2-5	-	CSARDWGSGETQYF	TGCAGTGCTAGAGATTGGGGTTCTGGGGAGACCCAGTACTTC
TRBV3-1	TRBD2	TRBJ2-1	-	CASSQDLLGGRGNEQFF	TGTGCCAGCAGCCAAGATCTCCTGGGGGGGAGAGGCAATGAGCAGTTCTTC
TRBV28	-	TRBJ2-2	-	CASSEYSGELFF	TGTGCCAGCAGTGAGTACAGCGGGGAGCTGTTTTTT
TRBV4-3	-	TRBJ2-7	-	CASSQIGGLEQYF	TGCGCCAGCAGCCAAATAGGGGGGCTGGAGCAGTACTTC
TRBV12-3/TRBV12-4	TRBD1	TRBJ2-3	-	CASSGQGSDTQYF	TGTGCCAGCAGTGGACAGGGGTCAGATACGCAGTATTTT
TRBV6-6	-	TRBJ1-2	-	CASSYITAHAYGYTF	TGTGCCAGCAGTTACATCACAGCCCACGCCTATGGCTACACCTTC
TRBV2	TRBD1	TRBJ2-5	few	CASSANGQGVETQYF	TGTGCCAGCAGCGCTAACGGACAGGGGGTGGAGACCCAGTACTTC
TRBV11-3	-	TRBJ2-1	many	CASSHPVYGGHNNEQFF	TGTGCCAGCAGCCACCCAGTTTACGGGGGCCACAACAATGAGCAGTTCTTC
TRBV11-3	TRBD2	TRBJ2-1	-	CASSSNPGPGGSEQFF	TGTGCCAGCAGCTCTAATCCGGGCCCCGGGGGGAGTGAGCAGTTCTTC
TRBV10-3	TRBD2	TRBJ2-7	-	CAISESSLAGGPPYEQYF	TGTGCCATCAGTGAGTCGAGTCTAGCGGGAGGGCCGCCCTACGAGCAGTACTTC
TRBV2	-	TRBJ2-7	-	CASRDQLPYEQYF	TGTGCCAGCAGGGACCAGCTACCCTACGAGCAGTACTTC
TRBV11-2	-	TRBJ2-7	few	CASSLATAGEQYF	TGTGCCAGCAGCTTGGCAACCGCGGGGGAGCAGTACTTC
TRBV2	-	TRBJ1-1	few	CASSGLFGTEAFF	TGTGCCAGCAGTGGATTATTCGGCACTGAAGCTTTCTTT
TRBV4-1	TRBD1	TRBJ1-4	-	CASSQDSSGGPEKLFF	TGCGCCAGCAGCCAAGATAGTTCAGGGGGCCCTGAAAAACTGTTTTTT
TRBV18	-	TRBJ2-3	-	CASSPPSASTDTQYF	TGTGCCAGCTCACCGCCTAGCGCTAGCACAGATACGCAGTATTTT
TRBV24-1	-	TRBJ2-3	-	CATSKKSDITDTQYF	TGTGCCACCTCCAAAAAATCGGACATCACAGATACGCAGTATTTT
TRBV28	-	TRBJ1-5	-	CASSLGARDDQPQHF	TGTGCCAGCAGTTTAGGGGCCAGGGACGATCAGCCCCAGCATTTT
TRBV20-1	-	TRBJ2-7	many	CSARVLTGLNEQYF	TGCAGTGCTAGAGTTCTAACCGGACTCAACGAGCAGTACTTC
TRBV7-3	-	TRBJ1-2	-	CASSLWGTPIAGYTF	TGTGCCAGCAGCTTATGGGGGACACCTATAGCCGGCTACACCTTC
TRBV20-1	-	TRBJ2-5	-	CSATPLVGEETQYF	TGCAGTGCTACCCCTTTGGTGGGGGAAGAGACCCAGTACTTC
TRBV27	TRBD2	TRBJ2-5	-	CASSLSPRSGRETQYF	TGTGCCAGCAGTTTATCGCCCAGGAGCGGGAGGGAGACCCAGTACTTC
TRBV6-2/TRBV6-3	TRBD2	TRBJ2-1	-	CASSFSGGHYNEQFF	TGTGCCAGCAGTTTTAGCGGGGGCCACTACAATGAGCAGTTCTTC
TRBV6-5	TRBD1	TRBJ1-5	-	CASSYGDRAGQPQHF	TGTGCCAGCAGTTACGGAGACAGGGCCGGTCAGCCCCAGCATTTT
TRBV19	TRBD1	TRBJ2-1	few	CASTPDRGPEQFF	TGTGCCAGTACCCCGGACAGGGGGCCCGAGCAGTTCTTC
TRBV6-2/TRBV6-3	-	TRBJ2-7	-	CASSSLRGTRLPEQYF	TGTGCCAGCAGTAGCCTTCGGGGGACACGCCTTCCTGAGCAGTACTTC
TRBV7-6	-	TRBJ2-2	-	CASSFEGYGGELFF	TGTGCCAGCAGCTTCGAAGGGTACGGCGGGGAGCTGTTTTTT
TRBV6-5	TRBD1	TRBJ1-6	-	CASSDQGVNSPLHF	TGTGCCAGCAGTGACCAGGGGGTTAATTCACCCCTCCACTTT
TRBV29-1	-	TRBJ2-7	-	CSVIAPSYEQYF	TGCAGCGTTATAGCTCCCTCCTACGAGCAGTACTTC
TRBV2	-	TRBJ1-1	-	CASNPDAGGNTEAFF	TGTGCCAGCAATCCTGATGCGGGGGGGAACACTGAAGCTTTCTTT
TRBV14	-	TRBJ1-2	-	CASRPPGNYGYTF	TGTGCCAGCAGGCCCCCGGGAAACTATGGCTACACCTTC
TRBV20-1	-	TRBJ2-7	once	CSAREVAAYEQYF	TGCAGTGCTAGAGAAGTAGCTGCCTACGAGCAGTACTTC
TRBV25-1	-	TRBJ2-5	many	CASSEWGGETQYF	TGTGCCAGCAGTGAATGGGGGGGCGAGACCCAGTACTTC
TRBV13	-	TRBJ1-1	few	CASSFTLDIHTEAFF	TGTGCCAGCAGCTTCACTTTAGACATACACACTGAAGCTTTCTTT
TRBV19	-	TRBJ2-1	few	CASSTWGISGSYNEQFF	TGTGCCAGTAGTACCTGGGGAATATCGGGCTCCTACAATGAGCAGTTCTTC
TRBV7-2	-	TRBJ2-2	few	CASSLIEGTGELFF	TGTGCCAGCAGCTTAATTGAGGGTACCGGGGAGCTGTTTTTT
TRBV29-1	-	TRBJ2-4	-	CSVRDLAKNIQYF	TGCAGCGTTCGGGACCTAGCCAAAAACATTCAGTACTTC
TRBV20-1	-	TRBJ2-5	few	CSAPKKGQETQYF	TGCAGTGCCCCAAAGAAGGGACAAGAGACCCAGTACTTC
TRBV28	-	TRBJ1-5	many	CASRHGRSYSNQPQHF	TGTGCCAGCAGACATGGGCGGTCTTATAGCAATCAGCCCCAGCATTTT
TRBV7-2	-	TRBJ2-1	-	CASSLVASGYNERFF	TGTGCCAGCAGCTTAGTGGCCAGCGGGTACAATGAGCGGTTCTTC
TRBV29-1	-	TRBJ1-2	once	CSVVGDIPYGYTF	TGCAGCGTTGTAGGGGACATACCCTATGGCTACACCTTC
TRBV28	-	TRBJ2-3	-	CASIPGSGGTDTQYF	TGTGCCAGCATCCCCGGGAGTGGGGGGACAGATACGCAGTATTTT
TRBV7-3	TRBD2	TRBJ2-5	few	CASSRTSGSRETQYF	TGTGCCAGCAGCCGGACTAGCGGGAGTCGTGAGACCCAGTACTTC
TRBV2	-	TRBJ1-1	few	CASKGGRGGTEAFF	TGTGCCAGCAAGGGGGGTCGAGGGGGCACTGAAGCTTTCTTT
TRBV9	-	TRBJ1-6	-	CASSVGGVSSPLHF	TGTGCCAGCAGCGTAGGGGGGGTTAGTTCACCCCTCCACTTT
TRBV6-5	-	TRBJ2-7	few	CASSYSTGLGVEQYF	TGTGCCAGCAGTTACTCGACGGGACTGGGAGTCGAGCAGTACTTC
TRBV7-3	-	TRBJ2-1	-	CTSSRPGGNNEQFF	TGTACCAGCAGCCGTCCTGGAGGGAACAATGAGCAGTTCTTC
TRBV7-6	TRBD1	TRBJ1-1	few	CASSTGGQGGETEAFF	TGTGCCAGCAGCACGGGCGGACAGGGGGGGGAAACTGAAGCTTTCTTT
TRBV28	TRBD1	TRBJ2-1	few	CASLDRGYNEQFF	TGTGCCAGCCTGGACAGGGGCTACAATGAGCAGTTCTTC
TRBV5-1	-	TRBJ2-3	-	CASSLAGYPTDTQYF	TGCGCCAGCAGCTTGGCGGGGTATCCCACAGATACGCAGTATTTT
TRBV20-1	TRBD2	TRBJ2-5	-	CSARVVAGKTLYQETQYF	TGCAGTGCTAGAGTCGTAGCGGGGAAAACCTTGTACCAAGAGACCCAGTACTTC
TRBV6-2/TRBV6-3	TRBD1	TRBJ2-1	-	CASSAHRGRNNEQFF	TGTGCCAGCAGTGCGCACAGGGGGCGAAACAATGAGCAGTTCTTC
TRBV20-1	TRBD2	TRBJ2-7	-	CSASGAGGVYEQYF	TGCAGTGCTAGTGGAGCGGGAGGGGTTTACGAGCAGTACTTC
TRBV12-3/TRBV12-4	-	TRBJ2-1	-	CASSFPGWRNEQFF	TGTGCCAGCAGTTTTCCGGGGTGGCGAAATGAGCAGTTCTTC
TRBV7-9	TRBD2	TRBJ2-1	-	CASSLARRERDNEQFF	TGTGCCAGCAGCTTAGCAAGGCGGGAGCGCGACAATGAGCAGTTCTTC